This record looks at one T cell receptor (beta chain) sequence and its context. Its antigen is unidentified. Germline CDR1 is SGHAT and CDR2 is FQNNGV. The V segment lost 4 bases and the J segment 3 bases; nucleotides outside the gene matches: 6. CDR3 length: 16 residues. The sample comes from a study of T-cell memory formation after mild COVID-19. Constant-segment primers and 5'RACE yielded cDNA libraries for TCR alpha and TCR beta, each carrying sample barcodes and UMIs. TCRdb passed the 5' RACE reads through MiXCR, listing each CDR3 protein once. Here the sample spans 280,000 or so distinct CDR3 sequences, over 7% being singletons. Study findings and constraints: Clones shrinking between day 15 and 85 showed a balanced CD4/CD8 split, and those that grew later tilted toward CD4+.

This TCR was sampled from a young man who had mild COVID-19 (a few samples of this study predate the infection). Cell type and time point are not known. The sequencing input was PBMCs or a T cell subset sorted from them (not recorded which). The V gene is TRBV11-2, the J gene TRBJ2-3; 11 bases fit TRBD2. The CDR3 sequence: CASSYIAGGQTDTQYF. The CDR3 nucleotides are TGTGCCAGCAGCTACATAGCGGGGGGGCAGACAGATACGCAGTATTTT.